These 15 T cell receptor beta chains came from one sample sequenced in a study of CD8+ T cells in alopecia areata. Extraction of RNA preceded its reverse transcription into cDNA, which served as the sequencing template. Assay: immunoSEQ multiplex PCR; the TCRdb copy retains only in-frame clones and omits some. The sample holds some 170,000 clones, 59% seen once. This specimen consisted of CD4+ T cells sorted from blood, obtained at week 0. These receptors were obtained from a human donor with alopecia areata.

This clone was detected only once. The rearrangement links TRBV5-6 to TRBJ2-1; 11 nucleotides align to TRBD2. Trimming removed 5 bases from V and 4 bases from J; junction bases left unmatched: 5. This CDR3 is 15 amino acids long. Per germline, CDR1 SGHDT and CDR2 YYEEEE. CDR3 amino acids: CASRTSGGPYNEQFF. The CDR3 bases are TGTGCCAGCAGAACTAGCGGGGGACCATACAATGAGCAGTTCTTC.

The CDR3 is CASSYSYSLNTEAFF. CDR3 in DNA: TGTGCCAGCAGTTACTCGTACAGCCTGAACACTGAAGCTTTCTTT. The genes are TRBV6-5 and TRBJ1-1; unclear D gene. The germline V gene encodes CDR1 MNHEY and CDR2 SVGAGI. Trimming cost V 0 bases and J 0 bases, with 8 bases left between them. The CDR3 extends over 15 amino acids.

CDR3: CASSQVSLGYGYTF. The CDR3 nucleotides are TGTGCCAGCAGCCAAGTGTCCCTAGGATATGGCTACACCTTC. This rearrangement joins TRBV4-2 to TRBJ1-2; D gene ambiguous. V lost 1 base and J 5 bases, leaving 11 bases between the germline ends. Germline loops: CDR1 LGHNA, CDR2 YNFKEQ. CDR3 length: 14 residues.

This chain links TRBV30 with TRBJ2-5; 7 bases fit TRBD1. The J call may be in error: the DNA end matches TRBJ2-7 better. The CDR3 is 12 residues long. Germline lookup yields CDR1 GTSNPN and CDR2 SVGIG (reference sequence). The chain's CDR3 is CAWKGRGYEQYF. CDR3 nucleotides: TGTGCCTGGAAGGGCAGGGGGTACGAGCAGTACTTC.

This clone was observed many times. V and J are TRBV27 and TRBJ1-1; D is ambiguous. The CDR3 length is 14 residues. CDR1 and CDR2 (germline): MNHEY, SMNVEV (reference sequence). V lost 5 bases to trimming and J lost 4 bases, with 14 bases between them. CDR3 in DNA: TGTGCCAGCAGTCTGACCTTGGCGGGCACTGAAGCTTTCTTT. This codes for CASSLTLAGTEAFF.

This clone was recorded once. J is TRBJ2-3 and V is TRBV4-1, with a weak D call TRBD2 (6 bases). CDR3 length equals 14 residues. CDR1 and CDR2 (germline): MGHRA, YSYEKL. V was clipped by 4 bases and J by 1 base, with 9 bases between them. CDR3 residues: CASSLRGGTDTQYF. CDR3 bases: TGCGCCAGCAGCCTGCGGGGAGGCACAGATACGCAGTATTTT.

The rearrangement uses TRBV4-1 and TRBJ2-5; perhaps TRBD2 as D (7 bases). V was pared by 0 bases and J by 2 bases, with 13 bases between. The CDR3 sequence is 16 residues long. CDR1 is MGHRA, CDR2 YSYEKL, per germline. CDR3 region: CASSQERGTTQETQYF. Written as DNA, the CDR3 is TGCGCCAGCAGCCAAGAGAGGGGGACTACTCAAGAGACCCAGTACTTC.

The gene calls are TRBV6-5 and TRBJ1-6, with D maybe TRBD1 (5 bases). The CDR3 covers 14 residues. Trimming left V 2 bases short and J 7 bases short, with 9 bases between. The germline gives CDR1 MNHEY, CDR2 SVGAGI. The DNA of the CDR3 is TGTGCCAGCAGTTACGACAGCGTAAATTCACCCCTCCACTTT. Its translation: CASSYDSVNSPLHF.

The V and J genes are TRBV10-3 and TRBJ1-6; D gene ambiguous. Deletions cut 4 bases from V and 5 bases from J, with 12 bases between. The CDR3 is made up of 15 amino acids. The germline V gene encodes CDR1 ENHRY and CDR2 SYGVKD. Written as DNA, the CDR3 is TGTGCCATCAGTGGGGGAGGACGGAATAATTCACCCCTCCACTTT. Translation gives CAISGGGRNNSPLHF.

The sample holds one count of this clone. This chain connects TRBV2 to TRBJ2-3; D is undetermined. The germline V gene encodes CDR1 SNHLY and CDR2 FYNNEI. CDR3 length equals 15 residues. V was cut by 4 bases and J by 1 base, with 12 bases left in between. The CDR3: CASSGLGGGTDTQYF. The CDR3 nucleotides read TGTGCCAGCAGTGGGCTAGGTGGGGGCACAGATACGCAGTATTTT. Looking up the rest from reference TRBV2 and TRBJ2-3 gives the full variable domain: EPEVTQTPSHQVTQMGQEVILRCVPISNHLYFYWYRQILGQKVEFLVSFYNNEISEKSEIFDDQFSVERPDGSNFTLKIRSTKLEDSAMYFCASSGLGGGTDTQYFGPGTRLTVL.

The chain employs TRBV15 and TRBJ2-1; D perhaps matches TRBD2 (5 bases). V lost 4 bases and J lost 10, with 8 bases in between. This CDR3 region has 11 residues. Germline V gene lookup returns CDR1 LNHNV and CDR2 YYDKDF (reference sequence). In nucleotides, the CDR3 is TGTGCCACCAGCATAGAGGGCGAGCAGTTCTTC. Protein product: CATSIEGEQFF.

The CDR3 DNA follows: TGTGCCAGCTCACCGCGGGACGTGGGGACCCAGTACTTC. Translating gives CASSPRDVGTQYF. This rearrangement joins TRBV18 to TRBJ2-5; TRBD2 might be the D (6 bases). Trimming removed 3 bases at V and 7 bases at J, with 12 bases between. This CDR3 is built from 13 residues. The germline V gene encodes CDR1 KGHSH and CDR2 LQKENI.

In its sample, this clone was seen a few times. The CDR3 loop reads CASSSLRGQHHTIYF. The CDR3 coding sequence is TGTGCCAGCAGTTCTCTTCGGGGCCAGCATCACACCATATATTTT. The V gene is TRBV27, the J gene TRBJ1-3, with D possibly being TRBD1 (5 bases). Trimming removed 4 bases from V and 8 bases from J, with 18 bases in between. CDR1 and CDR2 from the germline V gene are MNHEY and SMNVEV (reference sequence). This CDR3 has 15 residues.

In nucleotides, the CDR3 is TGCAGCGTTGTGGCCCCCTTTGGGGAATCCACAGATACGCAGTATTTT. This gives the protein CSVVAPFGESTDTQYF. The V gene is TRBV29-1, the J gene TRBJ2-3; no firm D call. With 4 bases removed from V and 2 bases from J, the gap between germline ends came to 19 bases. The germline V gene has CDR1 SQVTM and CDR2 ANQGSEA. The CDR3 runs to 16 residues.

V gene TRBV9 combines with J gene TRBJ2-3; D unresolved. Between the trimmed V and J ends, which lost 4 bases and 1 base, there was a span of 4 bases. The CDR3 consists of 12 residues. Germline loops: CDR1 SGDLS, CDR2 YYNGEE. The CDR3 DNA sequence: TGTGCCAGCAGCCTCGGCACAGATACGCAGTATTTT. This sequence encodes CASSLGTDTQYF. The complete variable domain, with remaining parts taken from reference TRBV9 and TRBJ2-3, reads DSGVTQTPKHLITATGQRVTLRCSPRSGDLSVYWYQQSLDQGLQFLIQYYNGEERAKGNILERFSAQQFPDLHSELNLSSLELGDSALYFCASSLGTDTQYFGPGTRLTVL.